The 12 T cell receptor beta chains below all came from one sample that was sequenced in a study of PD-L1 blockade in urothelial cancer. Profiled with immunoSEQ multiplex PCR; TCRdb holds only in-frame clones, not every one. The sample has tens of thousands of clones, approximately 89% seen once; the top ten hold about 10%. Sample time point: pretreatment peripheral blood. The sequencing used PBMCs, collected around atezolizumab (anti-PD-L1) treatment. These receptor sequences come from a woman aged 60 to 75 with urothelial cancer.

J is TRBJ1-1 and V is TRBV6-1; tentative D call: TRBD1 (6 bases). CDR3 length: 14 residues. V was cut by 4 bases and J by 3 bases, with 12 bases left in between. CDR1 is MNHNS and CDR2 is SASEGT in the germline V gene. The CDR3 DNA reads TGTGCCAGCAGTGGAGACAGGATCTACACTGAAGCTTTCTTT. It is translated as CASSGDRIYTEAFF.

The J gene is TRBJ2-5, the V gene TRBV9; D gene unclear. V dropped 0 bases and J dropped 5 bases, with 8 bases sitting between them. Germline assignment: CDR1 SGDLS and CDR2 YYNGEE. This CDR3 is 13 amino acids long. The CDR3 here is CASSVDPAETQYF. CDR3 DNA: TGTGCCAGCAGCGTAGACCCTGCGGAGACCCAGTACTTC.

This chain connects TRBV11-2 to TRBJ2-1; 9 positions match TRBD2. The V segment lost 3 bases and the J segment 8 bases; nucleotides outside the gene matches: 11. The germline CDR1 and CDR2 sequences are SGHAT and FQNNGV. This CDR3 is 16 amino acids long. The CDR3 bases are TGTGCCAGCAGCTTTTCGGGTGGCGGGAGGGGATATGAGCAGTTCTTC. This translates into CASSFSGGGRGYEQFF.

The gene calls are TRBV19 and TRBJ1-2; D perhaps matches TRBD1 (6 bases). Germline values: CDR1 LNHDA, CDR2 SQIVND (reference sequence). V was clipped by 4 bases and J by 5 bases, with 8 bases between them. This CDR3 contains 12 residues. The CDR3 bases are TGTGCCAGTAGTAAAACAGGGTATGGCTACACCTTC. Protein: CASSKTGYGYTF.

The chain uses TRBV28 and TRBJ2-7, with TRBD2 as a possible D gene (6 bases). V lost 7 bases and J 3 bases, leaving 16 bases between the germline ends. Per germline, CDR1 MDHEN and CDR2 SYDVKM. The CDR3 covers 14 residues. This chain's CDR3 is CASKLGTGGYEQYF. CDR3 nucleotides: TGTGCCAGCAAACTCGGGACTGGAGGCTACGAGCAGTACTTC.

CDR3 protein: CASSSPSGVERGEQYF. DNA of the CDR3: TGTGCCAGCAGCTCCCCCTCGGGGGTGGAGCGGGGCGAGCAGTACTTC. The rearrangement links TRBV21-1 to TRBJ2-7; TRBD2 is the table's D call, not checked against the DNA. TRBV21-1 is tagged as a pseudogene. The CDR3 loop spans 16 amino acids.

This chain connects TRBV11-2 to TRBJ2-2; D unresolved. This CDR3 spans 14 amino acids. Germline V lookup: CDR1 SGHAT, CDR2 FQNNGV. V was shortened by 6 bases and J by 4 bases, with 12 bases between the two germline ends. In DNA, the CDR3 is TGTGCCAGCAGTAGTATTTCGGGCACCGGGGAGCTGTTTTTT. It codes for CASSSISGTGELFF. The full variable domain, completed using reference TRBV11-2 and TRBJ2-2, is EAGVAQSPRYKIIEKRQSVAFWCNPISGHATLYWYQQILGQGPKLLIQFQNNGVVDDSQLPKDRFSAERLKGVDSTLKIQPAKLEDSAVYLCASSSISGTGELFFGEGSRLTVL.

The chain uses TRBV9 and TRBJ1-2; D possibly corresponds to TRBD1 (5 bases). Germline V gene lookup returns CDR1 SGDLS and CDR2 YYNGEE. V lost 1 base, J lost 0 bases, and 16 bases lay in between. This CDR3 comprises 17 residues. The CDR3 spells CASSVTIWGGANYGYTF. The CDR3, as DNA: TGTGCCAGCAGCGTAACAATTTGGGGGGGAGCTAACTATGGCTACACCTTC.

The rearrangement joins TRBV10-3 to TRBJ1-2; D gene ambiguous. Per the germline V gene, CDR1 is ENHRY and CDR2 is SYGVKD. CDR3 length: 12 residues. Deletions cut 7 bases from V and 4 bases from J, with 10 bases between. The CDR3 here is CAITSSGYGYTF. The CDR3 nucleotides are TGTGCCATCACGTCCTCGGGCTATGGCTACACCTTC.

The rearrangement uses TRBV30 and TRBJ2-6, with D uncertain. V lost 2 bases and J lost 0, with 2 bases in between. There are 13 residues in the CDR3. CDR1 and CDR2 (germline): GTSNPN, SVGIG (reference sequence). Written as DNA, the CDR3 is TGTGCCTGGAGTCTCTCTGGGGCCAACGTCCTGACTTTC. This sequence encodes CAWSLSGANVLTF.

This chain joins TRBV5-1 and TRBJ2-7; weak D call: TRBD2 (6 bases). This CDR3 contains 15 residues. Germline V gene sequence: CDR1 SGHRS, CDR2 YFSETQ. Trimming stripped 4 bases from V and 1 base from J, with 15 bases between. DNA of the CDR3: TGCGCCAGCAGCGCACGGTCCGGGACTTCCTACGAGCAGTACTTC. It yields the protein CASSARSGTSYEQYF.

The CDR3 nucleotides read TGTGCCAGCAGCTTAGGGGTCACGGGGAGGGCCTACAATGAGCAGTTCTTC. This gives the protein CASSLGVTGRAYNEQFF. V usage is TRBV7-8 and J usage is TRBJ2-1; 7 nucleotides match TRBD2. V lost 1 base, J lost 2 bases, and 8 bases stayed unmatched. There are 17 residues in the CDR3. The germline CDR1 and CDR2 sequences are SGHVS and FQNEAQ.